This T cell receptor beta chain was identified in a study of blood T cells in healthy people across ages. Study results and limitations: Donors of long life had a larger count of naive CD4+ cells and greater diversity than aged donors. Possibly, changes in expanded clonotypes were confounded because donor CMV status was unknown.

Primed by a sample-barcoded 5' primer and a J-beta primer mix, a second PCR proceeded for about 6 to 12 cycles. TCRdb passed the 5' RACE reads through MiXCR, listing each CDR3 protein once. Among around 990,000 distinct CDR3 sequences listed, under 40% were seen once. Between the trimmed V and J ends, which lost 8 bases and 13 bases, there was a span of 18 bases. The CDR3 extends over 12 amino acids. The V gene's germline CDR1 is MNHNY and CDR2 SVGAGI (reference sequence). This clonotype was picked up a small number of times. Its specificity is not known. The donors, all healthy, were Caucasians living in Russia, aged about 6 to 90. Each donor's blood draw was ten milliliters of peripheral blood.

The receptor was derived from a man aged 18 to 29 in good health. The J gene is TRBJ2-4, the V gene TRBV6-6, with TRBD2 as a possible D gene (5 bases). Source material: blood. CDR3 in DNA: TGTGCCAGCTGGAATAGGGTCGGGGAGCAGTACTTC. It is translated as CASWNRVGEQYF.